Listed below are T cell receptor beta chains from one sample, sequenced in a study of human versus mouse CDR3 diversity and MHC coevolution. Sequenced by immunoSEQ multiplex PCR; TCRdb stores in-frame clones only, minus some. The data show about 77,000 clones, approximately 90% seen once. Sample: naive CD4+ T cells from blood. The origin of the receptors is a person between 25 and 75 years old in good health. CDR3s include the opening cysteine and the closing phenylalanine or tryptophan.

V	length	CDR3
TRBV19	15	CASSISRGGNNEQFF
TRBV30	14	CAWSVLGGPETQYF
TRBV7-9	14	CASSLEGAGNEQFF
TRBV5-1	15	CASSFSGLGQETQYF
TRBV15	13	CATSGSGQSEAFF
TRBV28	15	CASSLPDGLTAKLFF
TRBV5-4	16	CASSPNGLAGGDEQYF
TRBV19	15	CASKEWTSGYNEQFF
TRBV28	16	CASSSAGQLDYNEQFF
TRBV5-1	14	CASSSAVGQETQYF
TRBV27	12	CASSLFGNGYTF
TRBV6-1	13	CASRGTSGYEQYF
TRBV11-2	17	CASSHIRDRDVISPLHF
TRBV2	14	CASAGQDSGNTIYF
TRBV19	15	CASRRGIATNEKLFF
TRBV10-3	15	CAISENIGKSDTQYF
TRBV5-5	14	CASSLGRQNTEAFF
TRBV5-1	13	CASSPSDPYEQYF
TRBV7-9	15	CASSYLGTGSEKLFF
TRBV6-1	13	CASVTGTGYEQYF
TRBV28	13	CASGDSSSYEQYF
TRBV5-4	16	CASSLKNVPGQETQYF
TRBV7-2	17	CASSQPLAGASTDTQYF
TRBV5-6	15	CASSTTAGGPETQYF
TRBV2	14	CASSEPVGAYEQYF
TRBV7-2	16	CASSLVPSGGAVIQYF
TRBV6-1	13	CASSGPGTDTQYF
TRBV7-6	17	CASSPPAWEGNNEKLFF
TRBV4-1	16	CASSQGRDRGLYEQYF
TRBV27	14	CASRTQGNNSPLHF
TRBV7-2	13	CASSLLSQETQYF
TRBV19	14	CASRGQGNNQPQHF
TRBV6-5	14	CASRGGGITDTQYF